Below are 22 T cell receptor beta chains sequenced from a single sample in a study of glioma-infiltrating T cells. Amplification of TCR alpha and beta CDR3 regions from RNA used iRepertoire nested multiplex PCR. TCRdb analysed the multiplex PCR reads with MiXCR anew, one entry per CDR3 protein. Of roughly 100,000 distinct CDR3 sequences listed, less than 30% are singletons. Input material: glioma tissue, nonneoplastic brain tissue, or PBMCs (not recorded which). These receptors were obtained from a human donor with low-grade glioma or glioblastoma, undergoing nonglioma brain surgery, or in good health (not recorded which).

The rearrangement links TRBV14 to TRBJ2-7; the D call may be TRBD1 or TRBD2 (5 bases each). V was clipped by 4 bases and J by 3 bases, with 13 bases between them. CDR1 is SGHDN, CDR2 FVKESK, per germline. This CDR3 has 14 amino acids. The CDR3 DNA is TGTGCCAGCAGCCTTCTCGGGGCTCACTACGAGCAGTACTTC. Translation: CASSLLGAHYEQYF. Drawing the rest from reference TRBV14 and TRBJ2-7, the complete variable domain is EAGVTQFPSHSVIEKGQTVTLRCDPISGHDNLYWYRRVMGKEIKFLLHFVKESKQDESGMPNNRFLAERTGGTYSTLKVQPAELEDSGVYFCASSLLGAHYEQYFGPGTRLTVT.

The rearrangement uses TRBV5-1 and TRBJ1-4; 7 positions agree with TRBD1. The CDR3 sequence is 14 residues long. Germline V CDR1 and CDR2: SGHRS, YFSETQ. With 2 bases clipped from V and 6 bases from J, the junction kept 4 bases outside the gene matches. The CDR3 sequence is CASSFPGQYEKLFF. CDR3 bases: TGCGCCAGCAGCTTTCCGGGACAGTATGAAAAACTGTTTTTT. The entire variable domain, with the rest obtained from reference TRBV5-1 and TRBJ1-4, is as follows: KAGVTQTPRYLIKTRGQQVTLSCSPISGHRSVSWYQQTPGQGLQFLFEYFSETQRNKGNFPGRFSGRQFSNSRSEMNVSTLELGDSALYLCASSFPGQYEKLFFGSGTQLSVL.

This clonotype was seen a few times. The rearrangement uses TRBV7-9 and TRBJ1-1; D is possibly TRBD1 (6 bases). V shed 5 bases and J shed 1 base, with 11 bases lying between them. In germline, CDR1 is SEHNR, CDR2 FQNEAQ (reference sequence). The CDR3 extends over 14 amino acids. CDR3 DNA: TGTGCCAGCAGCGTTAGGGGGGGGAACACTGAAGCTTTCTTT. It yields the protein CASSVRGGNTEAFF.

This clonotype occurred once. This could be a read error, since a much larger clone is one nucleotide away. The rearrangement uses TRBV6-2 or TRBV6-3 and TRBJ2-3; a possible D gene is TRBD1 (6 bases). V was shortened by 0 bases and J by 4 bases, with 14 bases between the two germline ends. The CDR3 runs to 16 residues. The germline V gene has CDR1 MNHEY and CDR2 SVGEGT. CDR3 DNA: TGTGCCAGCAGTTACTCGACCAATTGGGGGCCAGATACGCAGTATTTT. Residues: CASSYSTNWGPDTQYF.

As to this clonotype: An end of the junction does not agree with germline; a read error may underlie this. This sequence joins TRBV7-8 and TRBJ2-3; TRBD1 matches at 8 bases. The CDR3 sequence is 13 residues long. The germline V gene encodes CDR1 SGHVS and CDR2 FQNEAQ. Here the CDR3 DNA reads TGTGTCAGCAGCTCGGGACAGGTCAGGACGCAGTATTTT. Translation: CVSSSGQVRTQYF.

The table lists this clonotype with many counts. This chain connects TRBV19 to TRBJ2-3; tentative D call: TRBD2 (6 bases). V lost 5 bases, J lost 2 bases, and 14 bases lay in between. The V gene's germline CDR1 is LNHDA and CDR2 SQIVND (reference sequence). This CDR3 has 15 residues. CDR3: CASSFGRGHTDTQYF. The CDR3 DNA is TGTGCCAGTAGTTTCGGGCGGGGTCACACAGATACGCAGTATTTT.

As concerns this clonotype: A much larger clone sits a single nucleotide away, making a read error possible. V usage is TRBV27 and J usage is TRBJ1-3; D is unresolved. The CDR3 runs 15 residues. Germline loops: CDR1 MNHEY, CDR2 SMNVEV (reference sequence). CDR3 sequence (DNA): TGTGCCGGCAGTCTCGATCCTCTGGCTGGAAACACCATATATTTT. It codes for CAGSLDPLAGNTIYF.

The chain is built from TRBV6-2 or TRBV6-3 and TRBJ2-5, with 9 bases identical to TRBD2. Looked up from germline, CDR1 is MNHEY and CDR2 is SVGEGT. The CDR3 is 14 residues long. V lost 7 bases to trimming and J lost 4 bases; unmatched junction nucleotides: 7. This CDR3 reads CASTRGGAGETQYF. The CDR3 DNA reads TGTGCCAGCACCCGCGGGGGGGCAGGAGAGACCCAGTACTTC.

Notes on this clonotype: A much larger clone differs by one base, so this may be a read error. The V call is TRBV7-2, the J call TRBJ2-7; no reliable D call. CDR3 length: 14 residues. Germline V CDR1 and CDR2: SGHTA, FQGNSA. CDR3 loop: CASRTLFSSYEEYF. In nucleotides, the CDR3 is TGTGCCAGCAGAACTCTATTTAGCTCCTACGAGGAGTACTTC. Supplemented by reference TRBV7-2 and TRBJ2-7, the full variable domain reads GAGVSQSPSNKVTEKGKDVELRCDPISGHTALYWYRQSLGQGLEFLIYFQGNSAPDKSGLPSDRFSAERTGGSVSTLTIQRTQQEDSAVYLCASRTLFSSYEEYFGPGTRLTVT.

This clonotype was seen repeatedly, ten times or more. The V call is TRBV6-1, the J call TRBJ1-5; D not resolved. Between the trimmed V and J ends, which lost 8 bases and 5 bases, there was a span of 10 bases. The germline gives CDR1 MNHNS, CDR2 SASEGT. The CDR3 consists of 12 residues. CDR3 DNA: TGTGCCAGCTCACAGCAAGATCAGCCCCAGCATTTT. Amino acid sequence: CASSQQDQPQHF.

On this clonotype: One base away lies a much larger clone, so this may be a sequencing read error. This rearrangement joins TRBV7-2 to TRBJ2-7; TRBD1 matches 7 bases. The CDR3 spans 16 residues. V shed 6 bases and J 1 base; nucleotides not matched to a gene: 12. Germline V CDR1 and CDR2: SGHTA, FQGNSA. The CDR3 sequence: CASRAQGQAISYEQYF. The DNA for the CDR3 is TGTGCCAGCAGAGCACAAGGACAGGCGATTTCCTACGAGCAGTACTTC. Based on the CDR3 plus reference TRBV7-2 and TRBJ2-7, the full variable domain is GAGVSQSPSNKVTEKGKDVELRCDPISGHTALYWYRQSLGQGLEFLIYFQGNSAPDKSGLPSDRFSAERTGGSVSTLTIQRTQQEDSAVYLCASRAQGQAISYEQYFGPGTRLTVT.

Concerning this clonotype: A much larger clone sits a single nucleotide away, making a read error possible. The chain combines TRBV6-2 or TRBV6-3 with TRBJ1-2, with no clear D. The CDR3 consists of 15 residues. V was trimmed by 2 bases and J by 4 bases, leaving 14 bases between them. Germline CDR1 is MNHEY and CDR2 is SVGEGT. CDR3 in DNA: TGTGCCAGCAGTTACAGGGCCACTCTTAGCTATGGCTACACCTTC. This gives the protein CASSYRATLSYGYTF.

The sample holds a few counts of this clonotype. The J gene is TRBJ2-6, the V gene TRBV4-1; unclear D gene. CDR1 and CDR2 from the germline V gene are MGHRA and YSYEKL. This CDR3 is 16 amino acids long. Trimming took 0 bases from V and 2 from J, leaving 8 bases between them. The CDR3 nucleotides read TGCGCCAGCAGCCAAGAGGGCGATCCTGGGGCCAACGTCCTGACTTTC. This translates into CASSQEGDPGANVLTF.

This clonotype was seen repeatedly, ten times or more. The rearrangement uses TRBV24-1 and TRBJ2-3, with unresolved D. This CDR3 has 13 residues. CDR1 is KGHDR and CDR2 is SFDVKD in the germline V gene. The germline V and J ends were trimmed by 3 bases and 14 bases, with 17 bases remaining between them. CDR3 residues: CATSDPGMQLRYF. The CDR3 DNA follows: TGTGCCACCAGTGATCCGGGTATGCAGTTGAGGTATTTT.

Note on this clonotype: This is likely a read error, given that the CDR3 carries no conserved phenylalanine or tryptophan at its end. The V and J genes are TRBV12-3 or TRBV12-4 and TRBJ2-3; D remains unclear. The V gene lost 5 bases and the J gene lost 2 bases, with 14 bases spanning the gap. The CDR3 length is 15 residues. CDR3 sequence: CASSPLARATDTQYI. The CDR3 coding sequence is TGTGCCAGCAGTCCCTTGGCCCGAGCCACAGATACGCAGTATATT.

The sample holds many counts of this clonotype. The chain links TRBV28 to TRBJ1-2; no clear D gene. Germline loops: CDR1 MDHEN, CDR2 SYDVKM. The CDR3 contains 13 residues. The V and J ends lost 7 bases and 6 bases respectively, with 15 bases between them. The CDR3 reads CASTDQRPHGYTF. CDR3 bases: TGTGCCAGCACCGATCAGCGTCCGCATGGCTACACCTTC.

Comments on this clonotype: Here the CDR3 omits its conserved ending phenylalanine or tryptophan, so a read error is the likely source. J is TRBJ1-1 and V is TRBV11-2, with TRBD1 identical over 9 bases. V gave up 5 bases and J gave up 6 bases; unmatched junction bases: 7. Germline CDR1 SGHAT, CDR2 FQNNGV. The CDR3 totals 14 residues. CDR3 sequence reads: CASSLGQGPSEAFS. Written as DNA, the CDR3 is TGTGCCAGCAGCCTGGGACAGGGTCCCTCTGAAGCTTTCTCT.

Concerning this clonotype: A much larger clone differs by one base, so this may be a read error. The rearrangement uses TRBV20-1 and TRBJ2-7; TRBD2 matches at 7 bases. Losses at the gene ends were 5 bases for V and 7 bases for J; bases not matched to a gene: 11. CDR3 length: 13 amino acids. Germline V CDR1 and CDR2: DFQATT, SNEGSKA (reference sequence). CDR3 residues: CSAPTSTHNEQYF. The CDR3 DNA reads TGCAGTGCTCCGACTAGCACCCACAATGAGCAGTACTTC.

This clonotype was seen many times. V and J are TRBV19 and TRBJ1-1; 8 positions match TRBD1. Germline CDR1 reads LNHDA; CDR2 reads SQIVND (reference sequence). The ends lost 5 bases at V and 7 bases at J; junction bases unmatched: 6. The CDR3 consists of 13 residues. DNA for the CDR3: TGTGCCAGTAGTGTCGACAGGGGAATTGAAGCTTTCTTT. This sequence encodes CASSVDRGIEAFF.

On this clonotype itself: Since a much larger clone is just one base distant, this may be a read error. V is TRBV27 and J is TRBJ2-1; the match to TRBD2 covers 9 bases. The CDR3 covers 17 residues. Germline V lookup: CDR1 MNHEY, CDR2 SMNVEV (reference sequence). J was trimmed by 6 bases and V by 2 bases; bases with no gene match: 11. The CDR3, as DNA: TGTGCCAGCAGTTTACTCCCCGCTAGCGGGGCCGGCAATGAGCAGTTCTTC. It yields the protein CASSLLPASGAGNEQFF.

The J gene is TRBJ2-5, the V gene TRBV12-3 or TRBV12-4, with a tentative D call TRBD1 (5 bases). V was shortened by 3 bases and J by 4 bases, with 9 bases between the two germline ends. The CDR3 is 13 residues long. This chain's CDR3 is CASSFIRGETQYF. CDR3 coding DNA: TGTGCCAGCAGTTTTATTAGGGGAGAGACCCAGTACTTC.

This chain uses TRBV20-1 with TRBJ2-1, with no clear D. The CDR3 totals 12 residues. The V gene lost 1 base and the J gene lost 8 bases, with 9 bases spanning the gap. Germline V gene lookup returns CDR1 DFQATT and CDR2 SNEGSKA (reference sequence). The CDR3 reads CSARVYTYEQFF. The CDR3 DNA reads as TGCAGTGCTAGAGTTTACACCTATGAGCAGTTCTTC.